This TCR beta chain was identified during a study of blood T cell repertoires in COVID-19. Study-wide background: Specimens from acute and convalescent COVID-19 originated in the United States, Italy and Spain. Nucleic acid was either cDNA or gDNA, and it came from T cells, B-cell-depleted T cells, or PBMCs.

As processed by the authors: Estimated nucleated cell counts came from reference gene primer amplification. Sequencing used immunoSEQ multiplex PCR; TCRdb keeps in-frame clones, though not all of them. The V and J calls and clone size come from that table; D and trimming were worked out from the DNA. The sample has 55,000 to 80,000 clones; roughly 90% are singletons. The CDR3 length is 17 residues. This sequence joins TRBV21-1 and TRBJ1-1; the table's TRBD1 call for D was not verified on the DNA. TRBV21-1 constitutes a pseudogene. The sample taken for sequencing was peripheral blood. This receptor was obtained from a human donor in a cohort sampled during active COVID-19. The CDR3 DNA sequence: TGTGCCAGCAGCAAAAATCTGGGGCCACCCGGCGGCACTGAAGCTTTCTTT. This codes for CASSKNLGPPGGTEAFF.